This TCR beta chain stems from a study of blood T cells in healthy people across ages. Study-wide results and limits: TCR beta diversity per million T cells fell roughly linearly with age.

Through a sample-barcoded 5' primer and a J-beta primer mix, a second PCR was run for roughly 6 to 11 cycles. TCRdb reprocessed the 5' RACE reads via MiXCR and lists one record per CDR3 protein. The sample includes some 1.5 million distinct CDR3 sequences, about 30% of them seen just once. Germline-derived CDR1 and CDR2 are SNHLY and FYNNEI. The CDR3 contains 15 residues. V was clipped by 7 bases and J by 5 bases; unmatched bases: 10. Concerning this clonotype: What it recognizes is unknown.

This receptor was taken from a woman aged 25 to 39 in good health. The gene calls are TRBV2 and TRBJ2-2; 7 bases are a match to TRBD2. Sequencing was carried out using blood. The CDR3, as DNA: TGTGCCAGCACAGATACAGCGGGACCTACCGGGGAGCTGTTTTTT. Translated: CASTDTAGPTGELFF.